These T cell receptor beta chains were read from a single sample in a study of graft-versus-host responses after intestinal transplantation. Their recognized antigens are unknown. Data came from immunoSEQ multiplex PCR; TCRdb stores just in-frame clones and leaves some out. The sample lists about 130,000 clones, roughly 91% occurring once. Here the sequenced sample was unstimulated CD4+ T cells sorted from spleen or lymph node cells, taken before intestinal transplant. Receptor source: a human donor who received an intestinal transplant. CDR3s include the opening cysteine and the closing phenylalanine or tryptophan. The D gene is left open where the match is weak. Clone size, where shown, is once, few, many, or a class for clones that have expanded.

d_call,cdr3_length,clone_size,j_call,v_call,cdr3_aa,cdr3_nt
TRBD2,14,.,TRBJ2-3,TRBV11-1,CASSRSGFSDTQYF,TGTGCCAGCAGCCGTAGCGGGTTTTCAGATACGCAGTATTTT
TRBD2,16,.,TRBJ2-3,TRBV5-8,CASSLGTSLSTDTQYF,TGTGCCAGCAGCTTGGGGACTAGCCTTAGCACAGATACGCAGTATTTT
.,17,.,TRBJ2-2,TRBV7-3,CASSLTTTGPLTGELFF,TGTGCCAGCAGCTTAACAACCACCGGACCCCTCACCGGGGAGCTGTTTTTT
.,13,.,TRBJ1-5,TRBV19,CASSRRNNQPQHF,TGTGCCAGTAGCCGACGGAACAATCAGCCCCAGCATTTT
.,15,.,TRBJ2-2,TRBV4-2,CASSQLRTGTGELFF,TGTGCCAGCAGCCAGTTGCGTACGGGCACCGGGGAGCTGTTTTTT
.,16,.,TRBJ1-4,TRBV4-3,CASSHAGTANNEKLFF,TGCGCCAGCAGCCACGCCGGGACGGCTAATAATGAAAAACTGTTTTTT
TRBD1,16,.,TRBJ1-3,TRBV19,CASSPGTGYSGNTIYF,TGTGCCAGTAGTCCGGGGACAGGGTACTCTGGAAACACCATATATTTT
.,12,.,TRBJ2-3,TRBV28,CASSLNTDTQYF,TGTGCCAGCAGTTTGAACACAGATACGCAGTATTTT
TRBD2,13,.,TRBJ2-7,TRBV7-9,CASSQTSDYEQYF,TGTGCCAGCAGCCAGACTAGCGATTACGAGCAGTACTTC
.,13,.,TRBJ2-5,TRBV7-7,CASSLAPQETQYF,TGTGCCAGCAGCTTAGCCCCACAAGAGACCCAGTACTTC
.,16,.,TRBJ2-3,TRBV9,CASSLTGQPRADTQYF,TGTGCCAGCAGCCTCACAGGACAGCCGAGGGCAGATACGCAGTATTTT
TRBD1,13,.,TRBJ2-1,TRBV7-7,CASSYRQGHEQFF,TGTGCTAGCAGCTATCGACAGGGCCATGAGCAGTTCTTC
.,15,.,TRBJ2-2,TRBV5-6,CASSLKTPRAGELFF,TGTGCCAGCAGCTTGAAGACGCCAAGGGCCGGGGAGCTGTTTTTT
.,14,.,TRBJ1-2,TRBV7-2,CASSSDTIVYGYTF,TGTGCCAGCAGCTCGGACACGATCGTCTATGGCTACACCTTC
TRBD2,18,.,TRBJ2-5,TRBV5-8,CASSLGRLAGVPQETQYF,TGTGCCAGCAGCTTGGGCCGGCTAGCGGGAGTACCCCAAGAGACCCAGTACTTC
.,14,.,TRBJ2-5,TRBV18,CASSPRTGQETQYF,TGTGCCAGCTCACCACGTACGGGCCAAGAGACCCAGTACTTC
.,18,.,TRBJ1-6,TRBV28,CASSLSLRGSSYNSPLHF,TGTGCCAGCAGTTTAAGTCTGCGGGGCTCTTCTTATAATTCACCCCTCCACTTT
.,13,.,TRBJ2-7,TRBV10-3,CATRYWTGYEQYF,TGTGCCACCCGCTATTGGACTGGCTACGAGCAGTACTTC
TRBD1,15,.,TRBJ1-1,TRBV25-1,CASKRGGAMNTEAFF,TGTGCCAGCAAACGAGGGGGCGCGATGAACACTGAAGCTTTCTTT
TRBD1,15,.,TRBJ1-4,TRBV28,CASSPTGEANEKLFF,TGTGCCAGCAGTCCCACAGGGGAAGCTAATGAAAAACTGTTTTTT
.,15,.,TRBJ2-7,TRBV5-5,CASSLGASGPYEQYF,TGTGCCAGCAGCTTGGGGGCAAGTGGGCCCTACGAGCAGTACTTC
.,15,.,TRBJ2-1,TRBV4-3,CASSQGGTSYNEQFF,TGCGCCAGCAGCCAAGGAGGCACCTCCTACAATGAGCAGTTCTTC
TRBD2,21,once,TRBJ2-5,TRBV6-1,CASSESTGGLEAGGRRGTQYF,TGTGCCAGCAGTGAATCCACAGGAGGCTTGGAGGCGGGAGGACGGAGGGGGACCCAGTACTTC
TRBD1,15,.,TRBJ1-2,TRBV28,CASSPGTGKPYGYTF,TGTGCCAGCAGTCCTGGGACAGGCAAACCCTATGGCTACACCTTC
TRBD1,18,.,TRBJ1-1,TRBV7-2,CASSLDAGQGAEDTEAFF,TGTGCCAGCAGCTTAGATGCCGGACAGGGGGCGGAGGACACTGAAGCTTTCTTT
.,14,.,TRBJ2-1,TRBV27,CASSFQGFMNEQFF,TGTGCCAGCAGTTTTCAGGGGTTTATGAATGAGCAGTTCTTC
.,15,.,TRBJ2-7,TRBV6-6,CASSYSEGPAYEQYF,TGTGCCAGCAGTTACTCGGAAGGGCCCGCCTACGAGCAGTACTTC
.,15,.,TRBJ2-3,TRBV18,CASSPRDSRTDTQYF,TGTGCCAGCTCACCTCGGGACTCCCGCACAGATACGCAGTATTTT
.,12,.,TRBJ2-1,TRBV18,CASSPADNEQFF,TGTGCCAGCTCACCCGCGGATAATGAGCAGTTCTTC
TRBD1,16,.,TRBJ2-1,TRBV27,CASSPGRDRGLGEQFF,TGTGCCAGCAGTCCCGGCCGGGACAGGGGACTTGGTGAGCAGTTCTTC
.,15,.,TRBJ1-2,TRBV21-1,CASSKEGRTPPGYTF,TGTGCCAGCAGCAAAGAAGGTCGCACTCCACCTGGCTACACCTTC
TRBD2,14,.,TRBJ2-7,TRBV19,CASSLAGRIYEQYF,TGTGCCAGTAGTCTAGCGGGAAGGATCTACGAGCAGTACTTC
.,13,.,TRBJ2-1,TRBV7-2,CASSLPISNEQFF,TGTGCCAGCAGCTTACCGATTTCCAATGAGCAGTTCTTC
TRBD2,18,.,TRBJ2-5,TRBV28,CASSLSLAGRGYIGEQYF,TGTGCCAGCAGTTTATCATTAGCGGGAAGGGGGTATATCGGGGAGCAGTACTTC
.,11,.,TRBJ2-5,TRBV7-2,CASSPLGREYF,TGTGCCAGCAGCCCTCTTGGCCGGGAATACTTC
.,14,few,TRBJ1-3,TRBV19,CASSRAISGNTIYF,TGTGCCAGTAGTCGGGCAATCTCTGGAAACACCATATATTTT
.,15,.,TRBJ1-5,TRBV5-4,CASSSGGGGNQPQHF,TGTGCCAGCAGCTCGGGGGGAGGAGGCAATCAGCCCCAGCATTTT
TRBD2,15,few,TRBJ2-7,TRBV6-1,CASRSGTSNSYEQYF,TGTGCCAGCAGGTCCGGGACTAGCAACTCCTACGAGCAGTACTTC
.,14,.,TRBJ2-7,TRBV27,CASSWVPSSYEQYF,TGTGCCAGCAGTTGGGTTCCAAGCTCCTACGAGCAGTACTTC